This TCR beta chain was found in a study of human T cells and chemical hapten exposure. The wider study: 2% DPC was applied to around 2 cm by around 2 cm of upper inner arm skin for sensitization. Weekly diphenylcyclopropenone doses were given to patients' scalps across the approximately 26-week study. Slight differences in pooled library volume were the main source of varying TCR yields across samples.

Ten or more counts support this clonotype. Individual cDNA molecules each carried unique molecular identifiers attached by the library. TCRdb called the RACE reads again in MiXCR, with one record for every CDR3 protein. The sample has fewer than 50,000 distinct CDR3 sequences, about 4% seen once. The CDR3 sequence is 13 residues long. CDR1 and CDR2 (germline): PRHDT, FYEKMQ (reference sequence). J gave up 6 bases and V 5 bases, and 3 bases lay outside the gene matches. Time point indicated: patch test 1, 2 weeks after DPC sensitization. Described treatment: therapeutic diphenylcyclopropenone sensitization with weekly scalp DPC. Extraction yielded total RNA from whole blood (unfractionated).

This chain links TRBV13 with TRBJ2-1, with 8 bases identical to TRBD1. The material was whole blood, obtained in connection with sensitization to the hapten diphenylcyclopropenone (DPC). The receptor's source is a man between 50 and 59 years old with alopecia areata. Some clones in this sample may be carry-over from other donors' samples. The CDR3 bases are TGTGCCAGCAGCAAAGACAGGGGCAATGAGCAGTTCTTC. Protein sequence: CASSKDRGNEQFF.